The rows below give T cell receptor beta chains drawn from one sample of a study of T cells in Graves' hyperthyroidism and ophthalmopathy. In TCRdb, the multiplex PCR reads were re-called with MiXCR into one record per CDR3 protein. The sample carries hundreds of thousands of distinct CDR3 sequences, approximately 26% recorded once. The specimen was blood. These receptor sequences come from a middle-aged man with Graves' hyperthyroidism that later progressed to Graves' ophthalmopathy. The CDR3 runs from the conserved cysteine through the conserved F or W. Each record gives: J gene, V gene, clone size, D gene, CDR3 DNA, CDR3 protein. D genes are given only for firm matches. Clone size is shown for a subset of rows, as once, few, many or a class of expanded clone.

>TRBJ2-7|TRBV6-1|few|-
TGTGCCAGCAAAGGGGAAGTCCTCTACGAGCAGTACTTC
CASKGEVLYEQYF
>TRBJ1-5|TRBV4-1|-|TRBD1
TGCGCCAGCAGCCAAGATATCGGGGACAGTTATCAGCCCCAGCATTTT
CASSQDIGDSYQPQHF
>TRBJ1-2|TRBV2|-|-
TGTGCCAGCAACGGAATTGGGACCGATGGCTACACCTTC
CASNGIGTDGYTF
>TRBJ2-6|TRBV7-8|few|-
TGTGCCAGCAGCTTAGCGCCCCCCGTCAGGGCGGGGGCCAACGTCCTGACTTTC
CASSLAPPVRAGANVLTF
>TRBJ2-7|TRBV5-1|many|-
TGCGCCAGCAGCTTGTTGGGGACCTACGAGCAGTACTTC
CASSLLGTYEQYF
>TRBJ2-5|TRBV6-2/TRBV6-3|-|-
TGTGCCAGCAGTACCCCCGGGGGTCGAGAGACCCAGTACTTC
CASSTPGGRETQYF
>TRBJ2-7|TRBV20-1|-|-
TGCAGTGCTTTGGGGATTGTAGGCGTAACCTACGAGCAGTACTTC
CSALGIVGVTYEQYF
>TRBJ1-2|TRBV27|many|-
TGTGCCAGCACCAAAAAGTGGGCGTGGGGGATTAGAGGCTACACCTTC
CASTKKWAWGIRGYTF
>TRBJ1-5|TRBV20-1|many|TRBD1
TGCAGTGCTAGTCCAGGGGGCCTACCAAACCATCAGCCCCAGCATTTT
CSASPGGLPNHQPQHF
>TRBJ1-1|TRBV3-1|many|-
TGTGCCAGCCGGGGGCGGACTGGTGAAGCTTTCTTT
CASRGRTGEAFF
>TRBJ2-5|TRBV12-3/TRBV12-4|-|-
TGTGCCAGCAATTCGAGCCAGGTGGAGACCCAGTACTTC
CASNSSQVETQYF
>TRBJ2-1|TRBV11-2|few|-
TGTGCCAGCCGACCACCCTACAATGAGCAGTTCTTC
CASRPPYNEQFF
>TRBJ2-5|TRBV28|few|TRBD2
TGTGCCAGCAGCTCCCCTCTAGCGGGGGGGCGGGAGACCCAGTACTTC
CASSSPLAGGRETQYF
>TRBJ1-5|TRBV28|-|-
TGTGCCAGCAGTTTCGCAGGGAGTCAGCCCCAGCATTTT
CASSFAGSQPQHF
>TRBJ2-7|TRBV7-8|-|TRBD1
TGTGCCAGCAGCACCGCGCCCGGGACAGGGGACACCTACGAGCAGTACTTC
CASSTAPGTGDTYEQYF
>TRBJ2-7|TRBV20-1|many|-
TGCAGTGCTTCTCACCCGCGCCTCCCCTACGAGCAGTACTTC
CSASHPRLPYEQYF
>TRBJ2-3|TRBV10-2|many|TRBD2
TGCGCCAGCAACGGGGCGGGCGGGGGAGATACGCAGTATTTT
CASNGAGGGDTQYF
>TRBJ2-5|TRBV28|many|TRBD2
TGTGCCAGCAGTTTGACTCTAGCGGGATCTCGGGGGACCCAGTACTTC
CASSLTLAGSRGTQYF
>TRBJ1-5|TRBV28|-|-
TGTGCCAGCAGCCCGGGGGGTGTTAGTCAGCCCCAGCATTTT
CASSPGGVSQPQHF
>TRBJ1-1|TRBV11-2|-|-
TGTGCCAGCAGACGAGTGGGCCAGGGCACTGAAGCTTTCTTT
CASRRVGQGTEAFF
>TRBJ1-5|TRBV6-2/TRBV6-3|-|-
TGTGCCAGCAGTTCGACCAGGGCCCAGCCCCAGCATTTT
CASSSTRAQPQHF
>TRBJ2-7|TRBV6-1|-|-
TGTGCCAGCAGACCAAGGTCGGGGCTAAGGAGGGACGAGCAGTACTTC
CASRPRSGLRRDEQYF
>TRBJ1-1|TRBV7-2|many|-
TGTGCCAGCAGCTCACAGGGGAACACTGAAGCTTTCTTT
CASSSQGNTEAFF
>TRBJ2-3|TRBV18|many|TRBD2
TGTGCCAGCTCACCAGGGACTAGCGGGAGTAAAGATACGCAGTATTTT
CASSPGTSGSKDTQYF
>TRBJ2-7|TRBV20-1|few|TRBD2
TGCAGTGCTAGACATTACGGGAGGGAGCAGTACTTC
CSARHYGREQYF
>TRBJ2-7|TRBV15|-|TRBD1
TGTGCCACCAGCAGAGGGACAGGGGTCTACGAGCAGTACTTC
CATSRGTGVYEQYF
>TRBJ2-7|TRBV7-2|-|-
TGTGCCAGCAGCAAAAGGACGGGCGAAGGATACGAGCAGTACTTC
CASSKRTGEGYEQYF
>TRBJ2-2|TRBV27|many|-
TGTGCCAGCAGTTTATATGTGGGCGGGGAGCTGTTTTTT
CASSLYVGGELFF
>TRBJ1-1|TRBV5-1|many|-
TGCGCCAGCAGCTTGTCTTCGAACACTGAAGCTTTCTTT
CASSLSSNTEAFF
>TRBJ1-2|TRBV7-3|-|-
TGTGCCAGCAGCTTAAACGGTCAGGGAGTTGGCTACACCTTC
CASSLNGQGVGYTF
>TRBJ1-5|TRBV28|-|-
TGTGCCAGCAGTTTAATCCAAGGTCAGCCCCAGCATTTT
CASSLIQGQPQHF
>TRBJ1-5|TRBV12-3/TRBV12-4|many|TRBD1
TGTGCCAGCAGTTTTGTGCAGGGGGGCAATCAGCCCCAGCATTTT
CASSFVQGGNQPQHF
>TRBJ1-2|TRBV29-1|many|-
TGCAGCGTTGAAGAGGGAGTAGCTGGCTACACCTTC
CSVEEGVAGYTF
>TRBJ1-5|TRBV30|many|TRBD1
TGTGCCTGGAGTGGCCGTCTGGGACAGGGCTATCAGCCCCAGCATTTT
CAWSGRLGQGYQPQHF
>TRBJ1-5|TRBV12-3/TRBV12-4|many|-
TGTGCCAGCAGTTTGGGGGCTGGCAATCAGCCCCAGCATTTT
CASSLGAGNQPQHF
>TRBJ1-1|TRBV19|many|-
TGTGCCACCGGAACAGGACCAATCATGCAAAAGAACGCTGAAGCTTTCTTT
CATGTGPIMQKNAEAFF
>TRBJ1-2|TRBV12-3/TRBV12-4|-|TRBD1
TGTGCCAGCAGCTTCGGCGGACAGGCCAGCTATGGCTACACCTTC
CASSFGGQASYGYTF
>TRBJ2-7|TRBV6-1|-|TRBD1
TGTGCCAGCAGTGAAGCGCAGGGGGCAATCTACGAGCAGTACTTC
CASSEAQGAIYEQYF
>TRBJ2-4|TRBV6-1|many|-
TGTGCCAGCAGTGATGGGACAATCGCCAAAAACATTCAGTACTTC
CASSDGTIAKNIQYF
>TRBJ1-5|TRBV24-1|-|TRBD1
TGTGCCACCAGTGATACGGAGGAGGGACAGAATAGCAATCAGCCCCAGCATTTT
CATSDTEEGQNSNQPQHF
>TRBJ2-7|TRBV12-5|many|-
TGTGCTAGTAGGGCGGAACGGCAATACGAGCAGTACTTC
CASRAERQYEQYF
>TRBJ2-5|TRBV18|many|-
TGTGCCAGCTCACCACCGGGGAGGTCACAAGAGACCCAGTACTTC
CASSPPGRSQETQYF
>TRBJ2-7|TRBV3-1|-|TRBD2
TGTGCCAGCAGCTTTCTAGCGGGAGGGCCTCGGGAGCAGTACTTC
CASSFLAGGPREQYF
>TRBJ2-4|TRBV27|many|TRBD1
TGTGCCAGCAGTTCACAACCGGACAGGGGACCCAAAAACATTCAGTACTTC
CASSSQPDRGPKNIQYF
>TRBJ2-5|TRBV10-3|many|TRBD2
TGTGCCATCAGTGAGGTTTCTCGGGGGGGAGTTGAGACCCAGTACTTC
CAISEVSRGGVETQYF
>TRBJ2-5|TRBV4-3|-|-
TGCGCCAGCAGCCAGCCCCCCCGGGACGTACAAGAGACCCAGTACTTC
CASSQPPRDVQETQYF
>TRBJ1-2|TRBV12-3/TRBV12-4|-|-
TGTGCCAGCAGTTTAGGGGCGAATAACTATGGCTACACCTTC
CASSLGANNYGYTF
>TRBJ2-7|TRBV29-1|many|-
TGCAGCGTTGAAAAGAACGTTGACGCCTTACGGGAGCAGTACTTC
CSVEKNVDALREQYF